This T cell receptor (beta chain) emerged from a study of cytomegalovirus exposure and HLA in healthy donors. Study results and limitations: Accurate prediction of most subjects' HLA-A and HLA-B alleles from TCR beta sequences was reported. Most sequenced TCRs were rare (though some public TCRs occurred in many donors). Later analysis showed most CMV-associated TCR beta chains appearing HLA-restricted.

PCR primers comprised 60 Vbeta and 13 Jbeta primers. Using immunoSEQ multiplex PCR, the repertoire was profiled, and TCRdb retains in-frame clones only, with some absent. Of about 150,000 clones in the sample, 80% are singletons; the top ten hold approximately 15%. The germline gives CDR1 SGHTA, CDR2 FQGTGA. After removal of 3 bases from V and 6 bases from J, the junction contained 4 bases not matched to a gene. The CDR3 has 13 residues. Details on this clone: The antigen remains undetermined.

The specimen was PBMCs. The J gene is TRBJ1-2, the V gene TRBV7-3; TRBD1 matches 7 bases. The receptor's source is a middle-aged woman in good health and CMV-seronegative. The CDR3 nucleotides read TGTGCCAGCAGCTTGGGGGGACAGAATGGCTACACCTTC. It specifies CASSLGGQNGYTF.